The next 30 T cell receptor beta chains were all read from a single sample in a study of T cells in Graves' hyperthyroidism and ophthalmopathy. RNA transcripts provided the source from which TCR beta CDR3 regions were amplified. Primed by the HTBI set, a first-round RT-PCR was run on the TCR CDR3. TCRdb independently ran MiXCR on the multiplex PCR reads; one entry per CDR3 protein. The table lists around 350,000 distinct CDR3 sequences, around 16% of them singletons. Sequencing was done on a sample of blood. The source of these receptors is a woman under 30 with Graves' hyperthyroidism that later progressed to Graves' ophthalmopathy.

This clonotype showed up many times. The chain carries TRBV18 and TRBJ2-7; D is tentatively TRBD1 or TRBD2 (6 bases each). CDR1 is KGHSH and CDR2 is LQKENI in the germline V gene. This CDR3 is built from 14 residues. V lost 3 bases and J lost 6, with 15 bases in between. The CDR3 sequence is CASSPDRGGSEQYF. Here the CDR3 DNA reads TGTGCCAGCTCACCGGACAGAGGGGGGAGCGAGCAGTACTTC. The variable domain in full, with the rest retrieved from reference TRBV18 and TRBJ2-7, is NAGVMQNPRHLVRRRGQEARLRCSPMKGHSHVYWYRQLPEEGLKFMVYLQKENIIDESGMPKERFSAEFPKEGPSILRIQQVVRGDSAAYFCASSPDRGGSEQYFGPGTRLTVT.

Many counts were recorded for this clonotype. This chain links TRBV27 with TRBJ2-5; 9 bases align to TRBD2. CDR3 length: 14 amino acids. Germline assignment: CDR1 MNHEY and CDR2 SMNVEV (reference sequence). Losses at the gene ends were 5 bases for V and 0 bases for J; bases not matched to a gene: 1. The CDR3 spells CASSRLADQETQYF. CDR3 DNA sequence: TGTGCCAGCAGTCGACTAGCGGACCAAGAGACCCAGTACTTC.

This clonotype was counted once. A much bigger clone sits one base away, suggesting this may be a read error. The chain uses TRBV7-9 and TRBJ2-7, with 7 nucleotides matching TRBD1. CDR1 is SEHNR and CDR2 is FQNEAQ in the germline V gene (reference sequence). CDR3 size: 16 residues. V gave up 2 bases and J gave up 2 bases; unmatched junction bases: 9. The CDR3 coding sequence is TGTGCCAGCAGCTTACTCTCTACAGACAGGGCCTACGAGCAGTACTTC. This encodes CASSLLSTDRAYEQYF.

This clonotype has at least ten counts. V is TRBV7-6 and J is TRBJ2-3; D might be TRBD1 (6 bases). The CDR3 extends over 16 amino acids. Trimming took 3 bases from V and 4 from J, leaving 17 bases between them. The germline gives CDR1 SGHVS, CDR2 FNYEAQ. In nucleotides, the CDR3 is TGTGCCAGCAGCTTGCCCTACACAGGGACCGCAGATACGCAGTATTTT. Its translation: CASSLPYTGTADTQYF.

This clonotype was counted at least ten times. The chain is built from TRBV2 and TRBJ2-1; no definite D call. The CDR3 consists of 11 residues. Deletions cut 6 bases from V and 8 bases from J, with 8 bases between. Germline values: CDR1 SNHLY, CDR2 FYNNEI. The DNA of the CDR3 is TGTGCCAGCAGGGAAATGGATGAGCAGTTCTTC. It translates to CASREMDEQFF.

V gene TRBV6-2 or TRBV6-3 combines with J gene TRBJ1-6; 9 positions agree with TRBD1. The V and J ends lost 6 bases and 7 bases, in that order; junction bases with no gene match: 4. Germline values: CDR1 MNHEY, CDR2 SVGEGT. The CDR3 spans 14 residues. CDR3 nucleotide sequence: TGTGCCAGCAGCCGGGGACAGGGAAATTCACCCCTCCACTTT. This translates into CASSRGQGNSPLHF.

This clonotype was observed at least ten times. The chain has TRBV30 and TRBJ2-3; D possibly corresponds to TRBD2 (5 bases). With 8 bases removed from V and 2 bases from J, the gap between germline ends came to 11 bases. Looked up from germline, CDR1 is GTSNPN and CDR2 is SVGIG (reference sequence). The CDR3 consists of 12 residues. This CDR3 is CARTLHTDTQYF. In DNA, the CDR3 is TGTGCCCGGACTCTTCACACAGATACGCAGTATTTT.

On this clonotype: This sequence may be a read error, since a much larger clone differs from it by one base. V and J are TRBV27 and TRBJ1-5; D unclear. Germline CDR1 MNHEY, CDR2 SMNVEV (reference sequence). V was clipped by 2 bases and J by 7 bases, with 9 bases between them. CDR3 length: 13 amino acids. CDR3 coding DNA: TGTGCCAGCAGTTTAGAGGTTAGCCAGCCCCAGCATTTT. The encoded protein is CASSLEVSQPQHF.

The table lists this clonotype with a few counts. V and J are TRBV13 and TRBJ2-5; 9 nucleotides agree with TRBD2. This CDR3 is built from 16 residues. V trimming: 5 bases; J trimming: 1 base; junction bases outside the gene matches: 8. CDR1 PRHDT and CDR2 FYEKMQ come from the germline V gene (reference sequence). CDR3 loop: CASSQRLADIQETQYF. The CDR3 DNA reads TGTGCCAGCAGCCAGCGACTAGCGGATATCCAAGAGACCCAGTACTTC.

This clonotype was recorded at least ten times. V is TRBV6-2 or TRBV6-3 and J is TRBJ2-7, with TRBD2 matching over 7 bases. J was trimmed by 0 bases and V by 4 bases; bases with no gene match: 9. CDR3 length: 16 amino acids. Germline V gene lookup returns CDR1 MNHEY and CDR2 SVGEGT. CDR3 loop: CASSSRRGSYSYEQYF. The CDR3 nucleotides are TGTGCCAGCAGTTCCAGACGCGGGAGCTACTCCTACGAGCAGTACTTC.

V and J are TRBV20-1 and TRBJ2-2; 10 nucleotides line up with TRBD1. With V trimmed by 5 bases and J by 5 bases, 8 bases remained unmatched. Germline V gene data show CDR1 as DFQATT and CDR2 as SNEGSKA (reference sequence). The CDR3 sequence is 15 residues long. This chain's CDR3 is CSAETGTGETGELFF. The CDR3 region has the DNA TGCAGTGCTGAGACCGGGACAGGGGAAACCGGGGAGCTGTTTTTT.

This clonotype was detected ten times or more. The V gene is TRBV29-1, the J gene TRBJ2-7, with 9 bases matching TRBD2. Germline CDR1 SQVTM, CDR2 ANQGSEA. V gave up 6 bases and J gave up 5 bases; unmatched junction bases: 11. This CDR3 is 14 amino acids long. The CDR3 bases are TGCAGCGTCGTTCATAGCGGGAGTGTACACGAGCAGTACTTC. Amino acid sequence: CSVVHSGSVHEQYF.

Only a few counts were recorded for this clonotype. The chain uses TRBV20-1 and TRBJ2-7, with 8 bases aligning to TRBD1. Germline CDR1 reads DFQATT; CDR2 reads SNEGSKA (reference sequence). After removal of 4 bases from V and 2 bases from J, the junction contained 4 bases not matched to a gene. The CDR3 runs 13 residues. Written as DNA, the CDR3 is TGCAGTGCTACAAGGGGACAGGCCTACGAGCAGTACTTC. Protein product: CSATRGQAYEQYF.

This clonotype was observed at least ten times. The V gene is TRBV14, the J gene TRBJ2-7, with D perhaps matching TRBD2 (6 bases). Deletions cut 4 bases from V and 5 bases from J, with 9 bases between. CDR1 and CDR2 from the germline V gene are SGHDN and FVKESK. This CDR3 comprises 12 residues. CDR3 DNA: TGTGCCAGCAGCCCCGGAGGGAACGAGCAGTACTTC. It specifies CASSPGGNEQYF.

The CDR3 sequence is CASSHGTSGNTDTQYF. The CDR3 DNA sequence: TGCGCCAGCAGCCACGGGACTAGTGGAAACACAGATACGCAGTATTTT. V is TRBV4-3 and J is TRBJ2-3; 8 nucleotides line up with TRBD2. This CDR3 is built from 16 residues. Germline values: CDR1 LGHNA, CDR2 YSLEER. V dropped 3 bases and J dropped 2; count of bases not matched to a gene: 7.

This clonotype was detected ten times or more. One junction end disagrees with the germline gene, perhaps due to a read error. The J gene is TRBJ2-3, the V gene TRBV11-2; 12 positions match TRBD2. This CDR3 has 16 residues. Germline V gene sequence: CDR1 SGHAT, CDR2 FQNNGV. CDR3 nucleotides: TGTGCCAGCAGCCTAGAGGGGGGACTAGCGGGTACAACGCAGTATTTT. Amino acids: CASSLEGGLAGTTQYF.

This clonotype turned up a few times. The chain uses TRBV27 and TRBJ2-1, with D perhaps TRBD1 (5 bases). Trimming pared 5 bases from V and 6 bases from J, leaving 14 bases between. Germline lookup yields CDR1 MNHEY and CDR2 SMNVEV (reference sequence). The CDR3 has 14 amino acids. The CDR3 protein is CASSARTLCNEQFF. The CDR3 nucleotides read TGTGCCAGCAGTGCCCGGACACTTTGCAATGAGCAGTTCTTC.

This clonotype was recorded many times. The CDR3 DNA sequence: TGTGCCAGCAGCCGATCCGATACCTACGAGCAGTACTTC. The encoded protein is CASSRSDTYEQYF. This chain connects TRBV12-3 or TRBV12-4 to TRBJ2-7, with D unresolved. The CDR3 runs 13 residues. V dropped 6 bases and J dropped 2 bases, with 11 bases sitting between them.

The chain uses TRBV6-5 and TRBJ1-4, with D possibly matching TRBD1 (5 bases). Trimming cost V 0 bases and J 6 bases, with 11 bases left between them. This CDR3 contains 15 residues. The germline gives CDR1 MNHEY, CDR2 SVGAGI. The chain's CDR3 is CASSYSGHKDEKLFF. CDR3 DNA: TGTGCCAGCAGTTACTCGGGGCACAAGGATGAAAAACTGTTTTTT.

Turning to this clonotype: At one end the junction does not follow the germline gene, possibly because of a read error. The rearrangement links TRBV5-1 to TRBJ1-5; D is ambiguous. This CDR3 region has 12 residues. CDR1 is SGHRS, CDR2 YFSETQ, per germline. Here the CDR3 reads CASSLPTRPQHF. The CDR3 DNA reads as TGTGCCAGCAGCCTGCCCACTCGGCCCCAGCATTTT.

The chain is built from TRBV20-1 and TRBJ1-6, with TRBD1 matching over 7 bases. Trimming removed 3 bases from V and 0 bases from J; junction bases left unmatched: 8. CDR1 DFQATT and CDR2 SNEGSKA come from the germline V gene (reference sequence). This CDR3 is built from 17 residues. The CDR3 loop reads CSARNGQESSYNSPLHF. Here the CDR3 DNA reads TGCAGTGCTAGGAACGGACAGGAAAGCTCCTATAATTCACCCCTCCACTTT.

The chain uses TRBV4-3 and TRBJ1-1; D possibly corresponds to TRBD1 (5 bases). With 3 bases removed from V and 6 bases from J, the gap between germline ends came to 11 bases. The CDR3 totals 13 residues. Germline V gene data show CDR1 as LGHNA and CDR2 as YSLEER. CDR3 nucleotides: TGCGCCAGCAGCCACATAGACAGCGCTGAAGCTTTCTTT. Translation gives CASSHIDSAEAFF.

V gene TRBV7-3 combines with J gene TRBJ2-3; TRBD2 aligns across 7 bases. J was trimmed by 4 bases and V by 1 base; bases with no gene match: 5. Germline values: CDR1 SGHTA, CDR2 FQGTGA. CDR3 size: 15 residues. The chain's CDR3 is CASSLSGRGSDTQYF. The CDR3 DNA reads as TGTGCCAGCAGCTTAAGCGGGAGAGGCTCAGATACGCAGTATTTT.

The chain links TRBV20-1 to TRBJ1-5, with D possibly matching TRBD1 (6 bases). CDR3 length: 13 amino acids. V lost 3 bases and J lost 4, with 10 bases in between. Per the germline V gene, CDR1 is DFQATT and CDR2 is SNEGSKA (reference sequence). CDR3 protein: CSASRGANQPQHF. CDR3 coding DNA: TGCAGTGCTAGTAGGGGGGCGAATCAGCCCCAGCATTTT.

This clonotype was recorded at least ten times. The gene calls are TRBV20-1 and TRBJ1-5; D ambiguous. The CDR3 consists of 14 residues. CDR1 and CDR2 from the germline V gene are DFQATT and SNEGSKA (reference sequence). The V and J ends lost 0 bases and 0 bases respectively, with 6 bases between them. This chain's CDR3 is CSAREGYSNQPQHF. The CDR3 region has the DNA TGCAGTGCTAGAGAAGGGTATAGCAATCAGCCCCAGCATTTT.

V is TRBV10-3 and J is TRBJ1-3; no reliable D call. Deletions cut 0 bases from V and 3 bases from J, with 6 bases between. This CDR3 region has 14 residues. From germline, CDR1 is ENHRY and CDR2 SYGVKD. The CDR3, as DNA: TGTGCCATCAGTGAGTCGAGTATTGGAAACACCATATATTTT. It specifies CAISESSIGNTIYF.

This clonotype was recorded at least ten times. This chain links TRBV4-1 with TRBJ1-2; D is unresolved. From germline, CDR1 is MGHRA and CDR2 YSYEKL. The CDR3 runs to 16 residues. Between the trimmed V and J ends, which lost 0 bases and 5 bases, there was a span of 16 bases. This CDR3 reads CASSQDFIQSRYGYTF. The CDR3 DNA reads TGCGCCAGCAGCCAAGATTTCATCCAGTCTCGGTATGGCTACACCTTC.

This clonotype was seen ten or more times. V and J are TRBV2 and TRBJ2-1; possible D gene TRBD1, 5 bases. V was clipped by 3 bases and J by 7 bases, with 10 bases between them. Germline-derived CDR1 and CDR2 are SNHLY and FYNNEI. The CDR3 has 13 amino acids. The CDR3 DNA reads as TGTGCCAGCAGTGAGCAGGGCAGGAATGAGCAGTTCTTC. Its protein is CASSEQGRNEQFF.

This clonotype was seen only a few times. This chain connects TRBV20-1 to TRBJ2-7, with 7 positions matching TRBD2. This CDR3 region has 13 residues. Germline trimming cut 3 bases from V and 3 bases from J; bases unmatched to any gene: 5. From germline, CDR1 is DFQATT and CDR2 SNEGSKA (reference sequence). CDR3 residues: CSARAGEIYEQYF. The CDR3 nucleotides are TGCAGTGCTAGGGCGGGAGAGATCTACGAGCAGTACTTC.

CDR3 sequence reads: CASSQDSSGRVTDTQYF. CDR3 DNA sequence: TGTGCCAGCAGCCAAGACAGTAGCGGGAGGGTCACAGATACGCAGTATTTT. The gene calls are TRBV14 and TRBJ2-3; 11 bases line up with TRBD2. Germline lookup yields CDR1 SGHDN and CDR2 FVKESK. This CDR3 comprises 17 residues. Trimming removed 0 bases from V and 2 bases from J; junction bases left unmatched: 4.